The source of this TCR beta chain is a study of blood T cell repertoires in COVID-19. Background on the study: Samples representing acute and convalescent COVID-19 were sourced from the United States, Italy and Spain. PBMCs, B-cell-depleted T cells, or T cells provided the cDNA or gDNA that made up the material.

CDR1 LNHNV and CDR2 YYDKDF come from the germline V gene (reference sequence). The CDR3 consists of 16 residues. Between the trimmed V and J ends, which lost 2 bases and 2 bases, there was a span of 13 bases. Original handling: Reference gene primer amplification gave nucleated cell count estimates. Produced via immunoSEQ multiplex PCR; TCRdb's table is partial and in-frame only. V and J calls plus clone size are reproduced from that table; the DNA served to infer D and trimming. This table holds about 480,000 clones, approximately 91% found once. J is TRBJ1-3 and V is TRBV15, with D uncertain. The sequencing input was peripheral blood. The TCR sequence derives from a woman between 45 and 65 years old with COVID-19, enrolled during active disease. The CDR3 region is CATSRSRPVTGNTIYF. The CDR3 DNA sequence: TGTGCCACCAGCAGATCCCGTCCGGTCACTGGAAACACCATATATTTT. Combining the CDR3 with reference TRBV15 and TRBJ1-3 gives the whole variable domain DAMVIQNPRYQVTQFGKPVTLSCSQTLNHNVMYWYQQKSSQAPKLLFHYYDKDFNNEADTPDNFQSRRPNTSFCFLDIRSPGLGDTAMYLCATSRSRPVTGNTIYFGEGSWLTVV.